One sample yielded the 4 T cell receptor beta chains listed below, sequenced in a study of T cell responses to AZD1222 COVID-19 vaccine. Measured with immunoSEQ multiplex PCR; TCRdb has only the in-frame clones, and not every one. This sample has more than 85,000 clones, with more than 70% found just once. The source was peripheral blood, collected 28 days after the second AZD1222 dose. Receptors originate from an adult who received the AZD1222 COVID-19 vaccine.

This chain links TRBV7-2 with TRBJ2-5; perhaps D is TRBD1 or TRBD2 (5 bases each). Germline CDR1 and CDR2: SGHTA and FQGNSA. The CDR3 sequence is 15 residues long. The V end was cut by 6 bases, the J end by 4 bases, with 18 bases between. The CDR3 sequence: CASSPNGERGETQYF. The DNA for the CDR3 is TGTGCCAGCAGTCCCAATGGGGAGAGGGGAGAGACCCAGTACTTC.

The chain joins TRBV11-2 to TRBJ2-7, with no clear D. Trimming removed 1 base at V and 3 bases at J, with 13 bases between. Germline assignment: CDR1 SGHAT and CDR2 FQNNGV. The CDR3 contains 15 residues. This chain's CDR3 is CASSLGPAPDYEQYF. As DNA, the CDR3 is TGTGCCAGCAGCTTAGGTCCAGCGCCCGACTACGAGCAGTACTTC. Combining the CDR3 with reference TRBV11-2 and TRBJ2-7 gives the whole variable domain EAGVAQSPRYKIIEKRQSVAFWCNPISGHATLYWYQQILGQGPKLLIQFQNNGVVDDSQLPKDRFSAERLKGVDSTLKIQPAKLEDSAVYLCASSLGPAPDYEQYFGPGTRLTVT.

CDR3 protein: CASSPRNPGRISPLHF. Here the CDR3 DNA reads TGTGCCAGCAGTCCCCGAAATCCAGGGCGTATTTCACCCCTCCACTTT. The V and J genes are TRBV28 and TRBJ1-6; the D gene is possibly TRBD1 (5 bases). Per the germline V gene, CDR1 is MDHEN and CDR2 is SYDVKM. The CDR3 consists of 16 residues. Trimming pared 5 bases from V and 9 bases from J, leaving 20 bases between.

The CDR3 region is CASSPIMTESGNTIYF. CDR3 DNA sequence: TGCGCCAGCAGCCCTATAATGACGGAGTCTGGAAACACCATATATTTT. V is TRBV4-3 and J is TRBJ1-3; no clear D gene. This CDR3 has 16 residues. The V and J ends lost 4 bases and 1 base respectively, with 14 bases between them. Germline values: CDR1 LGHNA, CDR2 YSLEER.